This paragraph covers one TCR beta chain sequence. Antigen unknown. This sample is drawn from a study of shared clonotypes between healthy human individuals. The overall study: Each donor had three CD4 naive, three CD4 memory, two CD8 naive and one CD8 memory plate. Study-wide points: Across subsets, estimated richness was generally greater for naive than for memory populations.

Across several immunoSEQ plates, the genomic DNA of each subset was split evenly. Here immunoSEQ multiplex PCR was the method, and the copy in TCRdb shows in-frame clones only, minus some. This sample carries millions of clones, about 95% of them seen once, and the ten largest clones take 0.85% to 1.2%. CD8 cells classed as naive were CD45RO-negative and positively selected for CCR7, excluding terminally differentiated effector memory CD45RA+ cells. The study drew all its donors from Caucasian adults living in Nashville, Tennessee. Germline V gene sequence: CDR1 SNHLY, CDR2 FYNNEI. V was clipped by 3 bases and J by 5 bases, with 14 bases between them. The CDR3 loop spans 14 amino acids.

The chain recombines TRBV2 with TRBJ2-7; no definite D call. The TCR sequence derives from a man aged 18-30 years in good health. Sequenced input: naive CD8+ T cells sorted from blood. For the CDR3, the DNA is TGTGCCAGCAGTGAGATTGCAACCAGCGACGAGCAGTACTTC. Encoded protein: CASSEIATSDEQYF. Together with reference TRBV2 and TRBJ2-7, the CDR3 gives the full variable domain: EPEVTQTPSHQVTQMGQEVILRCVPISNHLYFYWYRQILGQKVEFLVSFYNNEISEKSEIFDDQFSVERPDGSNFTLKIRSTKLEDSAMYFCASSEIATSDEQYFGPGTRLTVT.